Shown below are 8 T cell receptor beta chains from a single sample sequenced in a study of vaccination and CD4 T cells after COVID-19. Cultured CD4+ T cell DNA underwent sequencing with the Oncomine TCR Beta short-read assay. MiXCR was run by TCRdb on the PCR reads, yielding one entry per CDR3 protein. The sample carries 15,000 to 20,000 distinct CDR3 sequences, roughly 41% recorded once. Described treatment: roughly 10-day PBMC culture with coronavirus spike peptide pools or control peptides (ViraFEST assay). These TCRs' antigens remain unknown. Source: CD4+ T cells from blood, cultured in vitro, taken before SARS-CoV-2 vaccination. The receptors here all came from a human donor who received a COVID-19 vaccine.

The V gene is TRBV20-1, the J gene TRBJ1-3; a weak D match, TRBD1 (5 bases). Germline CDR1 is DFQATT and CDR2 is SNEGSKA (reference sequence). This CDR3 spans 13 amino acids. Trimming left V 5 bases short and J 5 bases short, with 13 bases between. The CDR3 bases are TGCAGTGCTCCTATGGGACGGCGAAACACCATATATTTT. It yields the protein CSAPMGRRNTIYF.

The V gene is TRBV11-3, the J gene TRBJ2-2; D call uncertain. The germline CDR1 and CDR2 sequences are SGHNT and YENEEA. The V end was cut by 5 bases, the J end by 6 bases, with 10 bases between. This CDR3 comprises 13 residues. The CDR3 nucleotides are TGTGCCAGCAGCGCCCTCCGCCCCGGGGAGCTGTTTTTT. Translated: CASSALRPGELFF. The full variable domain, with the rest looked up from reference TRBV11-3 and TRBJ2-2, is EAGVVQSPRYKIIEKKQPVAFWCNPISGHNTLYWYLQNLGQGPELLIRYENEEAVDDSQLPKDRFSAERLKGVDSTLKIQPAELGDSAVYLCASSALRPGELFFGEGSRLTVL.

J is TRBJ1-5 and V is TRBV6-1; 9 positions match TRBD1. CDR3 size: 17 residues. V lost 6 bases, J lost 0 bases, and 9 bases stayed unmatched. Germline CDR1 is MNHNS and CDR2 is SASEGT. The CDR3 protein is CASREGQGVISNQPQHF. The CDR3 DNA reads as TGTGCCAGCAGAGAGGGACAGGGAGTAATTAGCAATCAGCCCCAGCATTTT.

This clonotype was seen only a few times. The CDR3 sequence: CASSEETGGPQYF. Here the CDR3 DNA reads TGTGCCAGCAGTGAAGAGACAGGGGGCCCGCAGTATTTT. The V gene is TRBV2, the J gene TRBJ2-3; 10 bases are shared with TRBD1. In germline, CDR1 is SNHLY, CDR2 FYNNEI. J gave up 10 bases and V 1 base, and 2 bases lay outside the gene matches. This CDR3 has 13 residues.

This clonotype was seen just once. The genes are TRBV7-6 and TRBJ2-1; 14 bases map to TRBD2. This CDR3 is 15 amino acids long. J lost 10 bases, V lost 5 bases, and 7 bases had no gene match. Germline V gene lookup returns CDR1 SGHVS and CDR2 FNYEAQ. In nucleotides, the CDR3 is TGTGCCAGCAGCCTAAGACTAGCGGGGGGGCTGGAGCAGTTCTTC. It translates to CASSLRLAGGLEQFF.

This clonotype was seen once. V and J are TRBV27 and TRBJ1-2; TRBD1 matches 9 bases. The CDR3 has 14 residues. Trimming at V came to 0 bases and at J to 7 bases, leaving 3 bases not matched to a gene. Germline CDR1 is MNHEY and CDR2 is SMNVEV (reference sequence). In DNA, the CDR3 is TGTGCCAGCAGTTTATCAGGGACAGGGCTTGGCTACACCTTC. Translation: CASSLSGTGLGYTF.

This clonotype was picked up a small number of times. This chain joins TRBV5-6 and TRBJ1-6; possible D gene TRBD1, 6 bases. Trimming took 0 bases from V and 5 from J, leaving 9 bases between them. In germline, CDR1 is SGHDT, CDR2 YYEEEE. This CDR3 has 15 amino acids. DNA of the CDR3: TGTGCCAGCAGCTTGGGGGGGGGCCATAATTCACCCCTCCACTTT. Protein: CASSLGGGHNSPLHF.

This sequence joins TRBV11-2 and TRBJ2-7; unclear D gene. Germline V CDR1 and CDR2: SGHAT, FQNNGV. The CDR3 covers 11 residues. Deletions cut 0 bases from V and 4 bases from J, with 1 base between. The CDR3 sequence is CASSLEYEQYF. The CDR3 DNA is TGTGCCAGCAGCTTAGAGTACGAGCAGTACTTC.